A single sample is the source of the 7 T cell receptor beta chains below, sequenced in a study of cytomegalovirus exposure and HLA in healthy donors. The primer mix had 60 Vbeta and 13 Jbeta primers. Clones were sequenced by immunoSEQ multiplex PCR, and TCRdb holds only the in-frame ones, with some missing. Among 80,000 to 100,000 clones listed, around 77% were seen once. Sequenced: PBMCs. Receptors originate from a young man in good health and CMV-seronegative.

The genes are TRBV5-1 and TRBJ2-1; TRBD2 agrees at 13 bases. The CDR3 contains 15 residues. Per the germline V gene, CDR1 is SGHRS and CDR2 is YFSETQ. V lost 4 bases to trimming and J lost 6 bases; unmatched junction nucleotides: 4. CDR3 loop: CASSATSGGPNEQFF. CDR3 bases: TGCGCCAGCAGCGCGACTAGCGGGGGGCCCAATGAGCAGTTCTTC.

The chain has TRBV2 and TRBJ1-1; D is ambiguous. Looked up from germline, CDR1 is SNHLY and CDR2 is FYNNEI. The CDR3 totals 13 residues. The germline V and J ends were trimmed by 6 bases and 1 base, with 9 bases remaining between them. The CDR3 spells CASSGGPNTEAFF. CDR3 sequence (DNA): TGTGCCAGCAGCGGCGGGCCGAACACTGAAGCTTTCTTT.

The gene calls are TRBV7-2 and TRBJ1-1; D call uncertain. Germline values: CDR1 SGHTA, CDR2 FQGNSA. V was pared by 5 bases and J by 5 bases, with 12 bases between. The length of the CDR3 is 13 residues. CDR3 bases: TGTGCCAGCAGCGCGGAGGTGGGGACTGAAGCTTTCTTT. Amino acids: CASSAEVGTEAFF.

This rearrangement joins TRBV28 to TRBJ1-4; D may be TRBD1 (6 bases). V shed 6 bases and J shed 11 bases, with 13 bases lying between them. The germline CDR1 and CDR2 sequences are MDHEN and SYDVKM. The CDR3 totals 12 residues. In nucleotides, the CDR3 is TGTGCCAGCAGCCAATCCGGACAGAAACTGTTTTTT. It translates to CASSQSGQKLFF.

The sample holds one count of this clone. The chain joins TRBV29-1 to TRBJ1-1, with D possibly being TRBD1 (6 bases). Trimming removed 5 bases from V and 12 bases from J, with 19 bases in between. The CDR3 is made up of 12 amino acids. CDR1 is SQVTM, CDR2 ANQGSEA, per germline. Written as DNA, the CDR3 is TGCAGCGTTAGAGGGGGACAAGGTGGATCTTTCTTT. It specifies CSVRGGQGGSFF.

In its sample, this clone was seen a few times. This chain links TRBV10-3 with TRBJ2-1; 12 bases fit TRBD2. Germline V gene sequence: CDR1 ENHRY, CDR2 SYGVKD. CDR3 length equals 16 residues. The V and J ends lost 6 bases and 7 bases, in that order; junction bases with no gene match: 10. For the CDR3, the DNA is TGTGCCATCAGATCTAGCGGGGGGGCCTTAGATAATGAGCAGTTCTTC. This codes for CAIRSSGGALDNEQFF.

This clone occurred a few times. The chain joins TRBV19 to TRBJ2-3; 12 positions agree with TRBD1. Trimming at V came to 5 bases and at J to 4 bases, leaving 7 bases not matched to a gene. The CDR3 sequence is 16 residues long. Germline V gene sequence: CDR1 LNHDA, CDR2 SQIVND (reference sequence). CDR3 loop: CASSRQGTGGADTQYF. The CDR3 DNA is TGTGCCAGTAGTCGCCAAGGGACAGGGGGCGCAGATACGCAGTATTTT.